These T cell receptor beta chains were read from a single sample in a study of blood T cell repertoires in COVID-19. Only in-frame clones appear in the TCRdb table, and some are missing; sequencing was by immunoSEQ multiplex PCR. The top ten hold about 1.4% of the sample, which has 400,000 to 500,000 clones, approximately 91% seen once. The material sequenced was PBMCs or T cells enriched from blood (not recorded which). These receptors were taken from a woman younger than 35 who had been exposed to COVID-19. The CDR3 runs from the conserved cysteine through the conserved F or W. Fields, in order: J gene, V gene, CDR3 protein.

>TRBJ2-3|TRBV5-1
CASSPGHAGQSTDTQYF
>TRBJ2-3|TRBV28
CASSRDRGPKTDTQYF
>TRBJ2-1|TRBV11-2
CASRIAGRQFF
>TRBJ2-7|TRBV7-9
CASSLASGGGSYEQYF
>TRBJ1-1|TRBV6-2/TRBV6-3
CASSPTRTVEAFF
>TRBJ2-1|TRBV15
CATSSSAYNEQFF
>TRBJ2-7|TRBV6-5
CASSYRQTSGYEQYF
>TRBJ2-7|TRBV24-1
CATGGGSSYEQYF
>TRBJ2-3|TRBV11-2
CASSPGAGGADTQYF
>TRBJ2-3|TRBV9
CASSNNRGRTDTQYF
>TRBJ2-5|TRBV7-6
CASSLVGTGLQETQYF
>TRBJ1-1|TRBV30
CASSRTGGNTEAFF
>TRBJ2-1|TRBV2
CASGLAGVANEQFF
>TRBJ2-7|TRBV11-3
CASRDRNYEQYF
>TRBJ1-2|TRBV12-3/TRBV12-4
CASSLGQNYGYTF
>TRBJ2-1|TRBV2
CASSWDRGTDEQFF
>TRBJ1-1|TRBV5-6
CASSYRGRLNTEAFF
>TRBJ1-1|TRBV19
CASSIRQGEAFF
>TRBJ2-2|TRBV28
CASSLARQHTGELFF
>TRBJ2-5|TRBV19
CASSIEPGLAGEKETQYF
>TRBJ2-5|TRBV29-1
CSVRTSGGGETQYF
>TRBJ1-5|TRBV18
CASSAGQPPQHF
>TRBJ2-5|TRBV2
CASSEKRTNQETQYF
>TRBJ2-3|TRBV24-1
CATSLSSTDTQYF
>TRBJ2-2|TRBV19
CASYGRENTGELFF
>TRBJ2-3|TRBV5-5
CASSDRTSGAGSTDTQYF
>TRBJ2-7|TRBV5-1
CASSSRTSGNRLTYEQYF
>TRBJ1-2|TRBV4-2
CASSLLRQEETQKKGYTF
>TRBJ2-7|TRBV7-2
CASSLRDYPDEQYF
>TRBJ1-1|TRBV27
CASSKHRANTEAFF
>TRBJ1-5|TRBV28
CASTLTGGQPQHF
>TRBJ2-3|TRBV28
CASSLSPMRYERWTDTQYF
>TRBJ2-3|TRBV9
CASSRLEGPTDTQYF
>TRBJ1-6|TRBV3-1/TRBV3-2
CASSQTGGAGSPLHF
>TRBJ2-3|TRBV19
CASSIAGSTDTQYF
>TRBJ1-6|TRBV27
CASSFGGSPLHF